The clone carrying this T cell receptor (beta chain) came up many times. With a J-beta primer mix and a sample-barcoded 5' primer, a second PCR ran about 7 to 12 cycles. TCRdb recomputed calls from the 5' RACE reads with MiXCR, one row per CDR3 protein. This table holds about 1.6 million distinct CDR3 sequences, roughly a third found once. The data were obtained in a study of blood T cells in healthy people across ages. Study-level background: Researchers report that template switching captured about one barcoded beta molecule per two T cells.

CDR1 is SEHNR and CDR2 is FQNEAQ in the germline V gene (reference sequence). CDR3 length: 16 residues. Trimming took 1 base from V and 0 from J, leaving 13 bases between them. PBMCs numbering at least 6 million were isolated per sample. Material: blood. The chain joins TRBV7-9 to TRBJ2-7, with D perhaps given as TRBD1 or TRBD2 (5 bases each). This clonotype was sampled from a woman in her 30s in good health. The CDR3 DNA reads TGTGCCAGCAGCTTAGAGGGGACGGGTCTCTCCTACGAGCAGTACTTC. Its translation: CASSLEGTGLSYEQYF.